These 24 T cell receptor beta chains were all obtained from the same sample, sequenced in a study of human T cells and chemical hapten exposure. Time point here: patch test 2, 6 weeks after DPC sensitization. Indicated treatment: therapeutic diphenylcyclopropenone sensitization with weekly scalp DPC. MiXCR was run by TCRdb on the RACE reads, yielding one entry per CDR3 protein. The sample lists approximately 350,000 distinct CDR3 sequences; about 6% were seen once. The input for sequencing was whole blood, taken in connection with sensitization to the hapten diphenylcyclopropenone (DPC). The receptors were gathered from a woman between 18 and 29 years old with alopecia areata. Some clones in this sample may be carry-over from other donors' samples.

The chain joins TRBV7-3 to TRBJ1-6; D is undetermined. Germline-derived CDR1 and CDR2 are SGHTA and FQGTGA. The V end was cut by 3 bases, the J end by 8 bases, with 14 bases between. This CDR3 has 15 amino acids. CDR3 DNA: TGTGCCAGCAGCTTGGAGGCATCCGGACATTCACCCCTCCACTTT. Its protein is CASSLEASGHSPLHF.

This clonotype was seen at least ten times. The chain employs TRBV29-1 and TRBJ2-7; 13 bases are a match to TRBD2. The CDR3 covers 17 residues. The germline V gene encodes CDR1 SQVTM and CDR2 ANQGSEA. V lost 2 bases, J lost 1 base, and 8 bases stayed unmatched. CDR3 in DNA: TGCAGCGTTGAAAGACTAGCGGGGGGCGGATTTTCCTACGAGCAGTACTTC. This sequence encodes CSVERLAGGGFSYEQYF.

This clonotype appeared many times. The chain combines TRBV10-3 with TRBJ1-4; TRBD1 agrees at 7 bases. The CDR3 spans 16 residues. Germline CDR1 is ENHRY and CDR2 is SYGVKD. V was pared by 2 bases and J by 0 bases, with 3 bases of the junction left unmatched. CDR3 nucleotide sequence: TGTGCCATCAGTGAGGAGGGGGCCGCAACTAATGAAAAACTGTTTTTT. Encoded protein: CAISEEGAATNEKLFF.

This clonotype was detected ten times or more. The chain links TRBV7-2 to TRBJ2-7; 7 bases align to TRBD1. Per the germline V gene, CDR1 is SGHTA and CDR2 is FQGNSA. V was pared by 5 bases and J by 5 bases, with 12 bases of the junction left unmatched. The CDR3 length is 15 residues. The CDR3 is CASSPRPTGANEQYF. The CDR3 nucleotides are TGTGCCAGCAGCCCACGCCCCACAGGGGCGAACGAGCAGTACTTC.

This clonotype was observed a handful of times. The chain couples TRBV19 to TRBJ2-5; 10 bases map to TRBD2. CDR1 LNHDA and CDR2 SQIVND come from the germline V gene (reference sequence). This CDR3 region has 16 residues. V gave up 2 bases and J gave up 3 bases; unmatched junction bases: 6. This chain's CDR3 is CASSIPSGGFKETQYF. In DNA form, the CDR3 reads TGTGCCAGTAGTATACCTAGCGGGGGATTTAAAGAGACCCAGTACTTC.

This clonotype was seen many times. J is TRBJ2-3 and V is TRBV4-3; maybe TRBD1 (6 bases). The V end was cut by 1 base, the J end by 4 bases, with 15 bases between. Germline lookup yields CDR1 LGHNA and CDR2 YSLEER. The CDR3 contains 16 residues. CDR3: CASSQVSGQRPDTQYF. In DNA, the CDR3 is TGCGCCAGCAGCCAAGTGTCAGGACAGAGGCCAGATACGCAGTATTTT.

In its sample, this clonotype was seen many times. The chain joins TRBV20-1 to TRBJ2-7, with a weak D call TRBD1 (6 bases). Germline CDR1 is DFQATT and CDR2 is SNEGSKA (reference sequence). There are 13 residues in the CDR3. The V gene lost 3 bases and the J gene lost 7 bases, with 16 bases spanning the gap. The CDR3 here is CSASNRAASEQYF. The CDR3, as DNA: TGCAGTGCTAGTAACAGGGCGGCGTCGGAGCAGTACTTC.

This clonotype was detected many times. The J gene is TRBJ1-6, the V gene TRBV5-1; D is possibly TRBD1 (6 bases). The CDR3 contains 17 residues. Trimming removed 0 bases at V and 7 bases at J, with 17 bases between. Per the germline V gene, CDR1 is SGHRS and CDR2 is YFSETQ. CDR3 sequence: CASSLGWGPGENSPLHF. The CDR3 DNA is TGCGCCAGCAGCTTGGGTTGGGGGCCGGGCGAGAATTCACCCCTCCACTTT. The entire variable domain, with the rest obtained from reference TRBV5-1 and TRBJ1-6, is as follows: KAGVTQTPRYLIKTRGQQVTLSCSPISGHRSVSWYQQTPGQGLQFLFEYFSETQRNKGNFPGRFSGRQFSNSRSEMNVSTLELGDSALYLCASSLGWGPGENSPLHFGNGTRLTVT.

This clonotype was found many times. CDR3 sequence (DNA): TGTGCCAGCAGCCGAATAGCGGGGGCCAACAATGAGCAGTTCTTC. Translating it yields CASSRIAGANNEQFF. J is TRBJ2-1 and V is TRBV13; 9 bases are a match to TRBD2. V lost 5 bases to trimming and J lost 5 bases; unmatched junction nucleotides: 7. This CDR3 has 15 amino acids. Germline CDR1 reads PRHDT; CDR2 reads FYEKMQ (reference sequence).

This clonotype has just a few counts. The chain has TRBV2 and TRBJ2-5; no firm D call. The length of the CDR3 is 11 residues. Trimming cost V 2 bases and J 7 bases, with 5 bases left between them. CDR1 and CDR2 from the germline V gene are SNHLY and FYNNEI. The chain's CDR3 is CASSEMGTQYF. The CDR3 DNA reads TGTGCCAGCAGTGAAATGGGGACCCAGTACTTC.

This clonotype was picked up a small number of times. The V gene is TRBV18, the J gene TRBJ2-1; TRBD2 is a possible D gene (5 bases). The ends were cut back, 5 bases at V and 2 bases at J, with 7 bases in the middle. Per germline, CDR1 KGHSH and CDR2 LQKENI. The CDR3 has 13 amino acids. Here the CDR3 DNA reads TGTGCCAGCTCAGGAGGCGCCTACAATGAGCAGTTCTTC. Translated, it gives CASSGGAYNEQFF. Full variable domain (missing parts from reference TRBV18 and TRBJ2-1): NAGVMQNPRHLVRRRGQEARLRCSPMKGHSHVYWYRQLPEEGLKFMVYLQKENIIDESGMPKERFSAEFPKEGPSILRIQQVVRGDSAAYFCASSGGAYNEQFFGPGTRLTVL.

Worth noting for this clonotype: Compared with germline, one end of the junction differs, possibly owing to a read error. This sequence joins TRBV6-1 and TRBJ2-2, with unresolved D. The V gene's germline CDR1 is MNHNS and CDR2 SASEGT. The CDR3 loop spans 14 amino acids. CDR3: CPSSTWENIGELFF. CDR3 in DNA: TGTCCCAGTTCAACTTGGGAAAATATCGGGGAGCTGTTTTTT.

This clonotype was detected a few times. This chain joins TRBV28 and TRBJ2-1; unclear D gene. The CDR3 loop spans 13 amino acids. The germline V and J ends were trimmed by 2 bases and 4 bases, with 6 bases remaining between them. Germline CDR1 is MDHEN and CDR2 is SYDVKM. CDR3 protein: CASSLTEYNEQFF. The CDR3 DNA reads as TGTGCCAGCAGTTTAACCGAGTACAATGAGCAGTTCTTC. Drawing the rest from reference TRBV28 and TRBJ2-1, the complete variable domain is DVKVTQSSRYLVKRTGEKVFLECVQDMDHENMFWYRQDPGLGLRLIYFSYDVKMKEKGDIPEGYSVSREKKERFSLILESASTNQTSMYLCASSLTEYNEQFFGPGTRLTVL.

The CDR3 DNA reads TGTGCCATCAGTGAGGGACTAGCCGGTCCGTACGAGCAGTACTTC. This codes for CAISEGLAGPYEQYF. This chain links TRBV10-3 with TRBJ2-7; 8 bases fit TRBD2. CDR1 is ENHRY, CDR2 SYGVKD, per germline. The junction had 7 bases not matched to a gene; V was cut back by 2 bases and J by 4 bases. The CDR3 contains 15 residues.

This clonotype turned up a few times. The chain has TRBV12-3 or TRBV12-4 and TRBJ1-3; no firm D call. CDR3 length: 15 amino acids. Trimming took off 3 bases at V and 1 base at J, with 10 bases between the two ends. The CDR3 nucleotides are TGTGCCAGCAGTTTTCAAGGAGGGTCTGGAAACACCATATATTTT. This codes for CASSFQGGSGNTIYF.

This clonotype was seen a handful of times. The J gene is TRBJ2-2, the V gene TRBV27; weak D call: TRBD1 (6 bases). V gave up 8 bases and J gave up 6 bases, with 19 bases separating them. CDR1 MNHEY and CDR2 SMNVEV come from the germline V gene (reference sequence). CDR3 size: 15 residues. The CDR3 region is CASGQGKGWSGELFF. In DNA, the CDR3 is TGTGCCAGCGGGCAGGGGAAAGGATGGTCCGGGGAGCTGTTTTTT.

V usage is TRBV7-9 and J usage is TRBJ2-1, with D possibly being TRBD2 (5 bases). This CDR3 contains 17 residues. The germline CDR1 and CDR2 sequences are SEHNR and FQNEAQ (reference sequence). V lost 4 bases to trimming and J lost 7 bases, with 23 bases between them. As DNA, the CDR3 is TGTGCCAGCAGCTCCCTTTTCCCAGGACTGGTCCAAAATGAGCAGTTCTTC. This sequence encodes CASSSLFPGLVQNEQFF. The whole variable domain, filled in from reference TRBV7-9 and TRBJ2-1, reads DTGVSQNPRHKITKRGQNVTFRCDPISEHNRLYWYRQTLGQGPEFLTYFQNEAQLEKSRLLSDRFSAERPKGSFSTLEIQRTEQGDSAMYLCASSSLFPGLVQNEQFFGPGTRLTVL.

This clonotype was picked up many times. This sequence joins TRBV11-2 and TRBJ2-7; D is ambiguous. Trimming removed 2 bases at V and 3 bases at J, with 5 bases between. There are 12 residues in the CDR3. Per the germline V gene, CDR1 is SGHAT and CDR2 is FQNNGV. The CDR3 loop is CASSLSDYEQYF. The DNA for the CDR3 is TGTGCCAGCAGCTTATCTGACTACGAGCAGTACTTC.

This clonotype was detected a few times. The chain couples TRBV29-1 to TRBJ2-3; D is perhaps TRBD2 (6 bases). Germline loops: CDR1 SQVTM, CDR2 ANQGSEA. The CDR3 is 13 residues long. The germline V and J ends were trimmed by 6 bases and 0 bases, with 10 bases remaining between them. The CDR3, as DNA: TGCAGCGTCGGGACTTCTAGCACAGATACGCAGTATTTT. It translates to CSVGTSSTDTQYF.

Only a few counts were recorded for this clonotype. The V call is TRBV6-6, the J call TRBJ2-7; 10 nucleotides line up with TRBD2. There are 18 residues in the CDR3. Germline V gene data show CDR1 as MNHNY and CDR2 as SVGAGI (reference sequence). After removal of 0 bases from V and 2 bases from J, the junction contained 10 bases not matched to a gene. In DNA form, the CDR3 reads TGTGCCAGCAGTTACTCCCTAGCGGGGGAGACTGTAACCTACGAGCAGTACTTC. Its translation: CASSYSLAGETVTYEQYF.

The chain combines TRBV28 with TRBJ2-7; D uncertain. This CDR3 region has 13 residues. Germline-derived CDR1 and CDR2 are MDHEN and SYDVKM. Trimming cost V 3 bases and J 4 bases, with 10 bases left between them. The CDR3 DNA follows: TGTGCCAGCAGTTTCTCTTGGGTTTACGAGCAGTACTTC. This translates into CASSFSWVYEQYF.

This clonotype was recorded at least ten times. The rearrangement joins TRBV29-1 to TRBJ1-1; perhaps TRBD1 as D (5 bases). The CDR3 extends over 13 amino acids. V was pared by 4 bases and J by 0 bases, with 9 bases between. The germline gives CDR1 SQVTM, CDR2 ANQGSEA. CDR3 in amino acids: CSVGDSLNTEAFF. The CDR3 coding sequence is TGCAGCGTTGGAGACAGCTTGAACACTGAAGCTTTCTTT.

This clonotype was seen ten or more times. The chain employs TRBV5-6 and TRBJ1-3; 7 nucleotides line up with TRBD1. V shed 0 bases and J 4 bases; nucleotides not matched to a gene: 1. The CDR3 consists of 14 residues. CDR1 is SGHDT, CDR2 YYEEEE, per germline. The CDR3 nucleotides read TGTGCCAGCAGCTTGGCGACAGGGGGAAACACCATATATTTT. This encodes CASSLATGGNTIYF.

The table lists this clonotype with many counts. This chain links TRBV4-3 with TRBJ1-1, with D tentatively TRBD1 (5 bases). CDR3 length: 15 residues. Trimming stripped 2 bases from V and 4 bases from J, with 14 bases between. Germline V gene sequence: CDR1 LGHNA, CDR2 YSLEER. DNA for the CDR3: TGCGCCAGCAGCCAACAGGGCGACATGAGCACTGAAGCTTTCTTT. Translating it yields CASSQQGDMSTEAFF.